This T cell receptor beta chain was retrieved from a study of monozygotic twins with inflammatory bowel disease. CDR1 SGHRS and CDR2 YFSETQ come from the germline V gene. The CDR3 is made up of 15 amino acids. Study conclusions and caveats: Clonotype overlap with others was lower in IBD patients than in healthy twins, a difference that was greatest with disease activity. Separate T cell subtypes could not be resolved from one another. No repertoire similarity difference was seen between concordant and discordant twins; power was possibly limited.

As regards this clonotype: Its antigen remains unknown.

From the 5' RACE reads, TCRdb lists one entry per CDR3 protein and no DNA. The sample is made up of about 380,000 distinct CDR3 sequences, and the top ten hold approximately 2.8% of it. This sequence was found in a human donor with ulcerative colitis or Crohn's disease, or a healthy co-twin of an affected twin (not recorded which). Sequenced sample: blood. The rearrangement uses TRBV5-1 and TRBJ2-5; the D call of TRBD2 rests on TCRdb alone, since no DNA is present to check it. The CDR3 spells CASSSQGRERETQYF. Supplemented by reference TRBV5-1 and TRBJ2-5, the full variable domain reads KAGVTQTPRYLIKTRGQQVTLSCSPISGHRSVSWYQQTPGQGLQFLFEYFSETQRNKGNFPGRFSGRQFSNSRSEMNVSTLELGDSALYLCASSSQGRERETQYFGPGTRLLVL.